This T cell receptor (beta chain) is from a study of T-cell reconstitution after alpha-beta-depleted transplantation in children. Using unique molecular identifiers, the investigators prepared the TCRbeta library. TCRdb fed the PCR reads into MiXCR, producing one record per CDR3 protein. The data show about 640,000 distinct CDR3 sequences, roughly 17% seen once. The CDR3 length is 15 residues. The ends were cut back, 4 bases at V and 4 bases at J, with 14 bases in the middle. The sample holds many counts of this clonotype. The rearrangement uses TRBV12-3 or TRBV12-4 and TRBJ2-1; a weak D match, TRBD1 (6 bases). The sample here was PBMCs from the stem cell graft donor, taken from the stem cell graft. The clonotype comes from a human donor who donated a stem cell graft to a child with acute myeloid leukemia. The CDR3 here is CASSWEQGLYNEQFF. DNA for the CDR3: TGTGCCAGCAGTTGGGAACAGGGCCTGTACAATGAGCAGTTCTTC.